These T cell receptor beta chains were read from a single sample in a study of graft-versus-host responses after intestinal transplantation. The data were produced by immunoSEQ multiplex PCR, yet TCRdb's version contains in-frame clones alone and is incomplete. The sample holds around 90,000 clones, about 93% seen once. What these receptors recognize is not known. The sequenced sample was unstimulated CD8+ T cells sorted from spleen or lymph node cells, obtained before intestinal transplant. The receptors shown here come from a human donor who received an intestinal transplant. CDR3s include the opening cysteine and the closing phenylalanine or tryptophan. Each record gives: J gene, D gene, V gene, clone size, CDR3 protein, CDR3 DNA. D genes are given only for firm matches. A clone size is listed for some rows: how often the clone was seen (once, few, many), or a class if it is expanded.

J: TRBJ1-2
D: NA
V: TRBV10-2
size: NA
CDR3: CASRPGGYYGYTF
DNA: TGCGCCAGCAGACCGGGGGGATACTATGGCTACACCTTC

J: TRBJ1-1
D: TRBD1
V: TRBV5-1
size: NA
CDR3: CASSGQGWREAFF
DNA: TGCGCCAGCAGTGGACAGGGGTGGAGGGAAGCTTTCTTT

J: TRBJ2-2
D: NA
V: TRBV7-6
size: NA
CDR3: CASSLAGGETGELFF
DNA: TGTGCCAGCAGCTTAGCGGGAGGAGAGACCGGGGAGCTGTTTTTT

J: TRBJ2-7
D: TRBD1
V: TRBV11-2
size: NA
CDR3: CASSPSRGSYEQYF
DNA: TGTGCCAGCAGCCCCTCCAGGGGGTCCTACGAGCAGTACTTC

J: TRBJ2-7
D: TRBD2
V: TRBV6-5
size: NA
CDR3: CASSIRGGSLYEQYF
DNA: TGTGCCAGCAGCATACGGGGGGGTTCCCTCTACGAGCAGTACTTC

J: TRBJ2-1
D: TRBD2
V: TRBV4-1
size: NA
CDR3: CASSQLSLAEYNEQFF
DNA: TGCGCCAGCAGCCAACTCTCACTAGCGGAATACAATGAGCAGTTCTTC

J: TRBJ2-7
D: NA
V: TRBV28
size: NA
CDR3: CASSSVEGYEQYF
DNA: TGTGCCAGCAGTTCGGTCGAGGGCTACGAGCAGTACTTC

J: TRBJ2-3
D: NA
V: TRBV7-8
size: NA
CDR3: CASSRIPKAADTQYF
DNA: TGTGCCAGCAGCCGAATCCCCAAAGCGGCAGATACGCAGTATTTT

J: TRBJ2-5
D: TRBD1
V: TRBV7-9
size: once
CDR3: CASSLVWTGEGETQYF
DNA: TGTGCCAGCAGCTTAGTTTGGACAGGGGAGGGAGAGACCCAGTACTTC

J: TRBJ1-5
D: NA
V: TRBV9
size: NA
CDR3: CASSSGSSNQPQHF
DNA: TGTGCCAGCAGTTCTGGGAGTAGCAATCAGCCCCAGCATTTT

J: TRBJ2-1
D: NA
V: TRBV19
size: NA
CDR3: CASSPNLNEQFF
DNA: TGTGCCAGTAGTCCGAACTTGAATGAGCAGTTCTTC

J: TRBJ2-3
D: TRBD2
V: TRBV7-3
size: NA
CDR3: CASSLGSGGFSDTQYF
DNA: TGTGCCAGCAGCTTAGGTAGCGGGGGTTTCTCAGATACGCAGTATTTT

J: TRBJ1-2
D: NA
V: TRBV7-9
size: NA
CDR3: CASSLIGVDYGYTF
DNA: TGTGCCAGCAGCTTAATCGGGGTTGACTATGGCTACACCTTC

J: TRBJ2-3
D: NA
V: TRBV7-9
size: NA
CDR3: CASSETSLRDTQYF
DNA: TGTGCCAGCAGTGAAACTAGCCTTCGAGATACGCAGTATTTT

J: TRBJ1-1
D: NA
V: TRBV10-3
size: NA
CDR3: CAISVSLSTEAFF
DNA: TGTGCCATCAGTGTTTCGCTAAGCACTGAAGCTTTCTTT

J: TRBJ2-7
D: TRBD1
V: TRBV27
size: NA
CDR3: CASSFLGQGGAYEQYF
DNA: TGTGCCAGCAGTTTCCTCGGACAGGGGGGGGCCTACGAGCAGTACTTC

J: TRBJ2-7
D: TRBD1
V: TRBV6-1
size: NA
CDR3: CASSVWDSPYEQYF
DNA: TGTGCCAGCAGTGTATGGGACAGCCCCTACGAGCAGTACTTC

J: TRBJ1-5
D: NA
V: TRBV10-3
size: once
CDR3: CAISDTGNQPQHF
DNA: TGTGCCATCAGTGACACGGGGAATCAGCCCCAGCATTTT

J: TRBJ2-7
D: TRBD1
V: TRBV9
size: NA
CDR3: CASSVVGTGLGEQYF
DNA: TGTGCCAGCAGCGTAGTGGGGACAGGGTTGGGCGAGCAGTACTTC

J: TRBJ2-1
D: TRBD2
V: TRBV7-3
size: once
CDR3: CASSKGLDYNEQFF
DNA: TGTGCCAGCAGCAAGGGACTAGACTACAATGAGCAGTTCTTC

J: TRBJ1-1
D: NA
V: TRBV5-6
size: NA
CDR3: CASSLVGGVAYTEAFF
DNA: TGTGCCAGCAGCTTGGTGGGGGGAGTTGCGTACACTGAAGCTTTCTTT

J: TRBJ2-5
D: TRBD2
V: TRBV4-1
size: NA
CDR3: CASSPLTSGVPQETQYF
DNA: TGCGCCAGCAGCCCCCTGACTAGCGGGGTGCCACAAGAGACCCAGTACTTC

J: TRBJ2-7
D: TRBD2
V: TRBV11-2
size: NA
CDR3: CASSERTSGNSEQYF
DNA: TGTGCCAGCAGCGAGCGGACTAGCGGGAACTCCGAGCAGTACTTC

J: TRBJ2-7
D: TRBD2
V: TRBV2
size: NA
CDR3: CASKVAGYEQYF
DNA: TGTGCCAGCAAAGTAGCGGGGTACGAGCAGTACTTC

J: TRBJ2-1
D: NA
V: TRBV4-3
size: NA
CDR3: CASSTHGPDEQFF
DNA: TGCGCCAGCAGCACCCACGGTCCCGATGAGCAGTTCTTC

J: TRBJ1-3
D: NA
V: TRBV7-2
size: once
CDR3: CASSIGSSGNTIYF
DNA: TGTGCCAGCAGCATCGGGAGCTCTGGAAACACCATATATTTT

J: TRBJ2-2
D: TRBD1
V: TRBV14
size: NA
CDR3: CASSQDLGGFLSGELFF
DNA: TGTGCCAGCAGCCAAGATTTAGGGGGCTTTTTATCCGGGGAGCTGTTTTTT

J: TRBJ2-3
D: NA
V: TRBV9
size: NA
CDR3: CASSVAPLTDTQYF
DNA: TGTGCCAGCAGCGTAGCTCCACTTACAGATACGCAGTATTTT

J: TRBJ1-2
D: TRBD1
V: TRBV2
size: NA
CDR3: CASSEQGMAHYGYTF
DNA: TGTGCCAGCAGCGAACAGGGGATGGCCCACTATGGCTACACCTTC

J: TRBJ2-1
D: NA
V: TRBV27
size: NA
CDR3: CASRPDGNNEQFF
DNA: TGTGCCAGCAGACCTGACGGGAACAATGAGCAGTTCTTC

J: TRBJ1-3
D: NA
V: TRBV9
size: NA
CDR3: CASSVEGAHAGNTIYF
DNA: TGTGCCAGCAGCGTAGAAGGGGCGCACGCTGGAAACACCATATATTTT

J: TRBJ2-2
D: TRBD2
V: TRBV10-3
size: few
CDR3: CAISESTSGRASLGELFF
DNA: TGTGCCATCAGTGAGTCGACTAGCGGGAGGGCCTCGTTGGGGGAGCTGTTTTTT

J: TRBJ2-5
D: NA
V: TRBV7-9
size: NA
CDR3: CASSSSFYGESQETQYF
DNA: TGTGCCAGCAGCTCCTCCTTTTACGGGGAAAGCCAAGAGACCCAGTACTTC

J: TRBJ1-4
D: NA
V: TRBV5-1
size: few
CDR3: CASSLWGRDEKLFF
DNA: TGCGCCAGCAGCTTGTGGGGGCGGGATGAAAAACTGTTTTTT

J: TRBJ2-7
D: NA
V: TRBV19
size: NA
CDR3: CASTSGSYEQYF
DNA: TGTGCCAGTACCTCGGGCTCCTACGAGCAGTACTTC

J: TRBJ1-2
D: TRBD1
V: TRBV6-1
size: NA
CDR3: CASSARLVGNTGTGIGYTF
DNA: TGTGCCAGCAGTGCTCGATTGGTGGGGAATACCGGGACAGGGATAGGCTACACCTTC

J: TRBJ1-6
D: TRBD1
V: TRBV19
size: NA
CDR3: CASSISPGQGSSPLHF
DNA: TGTGCCAGTAGTATCTCCCCGGGACAGGGATCCTCACCCCTCCACTTT

J: TRBJ1-5
D: NA
V: TRBV27
size: NA
CDR3: CASSSGVNQPQHF
DNA: TGTGCCAGCAGTTCAGGGGTTAATCAGCCCCAGCATTTT

J: TRBJ2-7
D: NA
V: TRBV27
size: NA
CDR3: CACSSLTALYEQYF
DNA: TGTGCCTGCAGTTCATTGACAGCCCTCTACGAGCAGTACTTC

J: TRBJ2-3
D: TRBD2
V: TRBV2
size: NA
CDR3: CASKVLAEPRDTDTQYF
DNA: TGTGCCAGCAAGGTACTAGCGGAGCCTCGGGACACAGATACGCAGTATTTT

J: TRBJ2-1
D: TRBD2
V: TRBV19
size: NA
CDR3: CASRLTSGGDNEQFF
DNA: TGTGCCAGTAGACTAACTAGCGGGGGGGACAATGAGCAGTTCTTC

J: TRBJ2-5
D: NA
V: TRBV5-4
size: NA
CDR3: CASSWLAEETQYF
DNA: TGTGCCAGCAGCTGGTTAGCCGAAGAGACCCAGTACTTC

J: TRBJ2-7
D: NA
V: TRBV5-5
size: NA
CDR3: CASNWGSGSDYEQYF
DNA: TGTGCCAGCAACTGGGGTTCGGGGTCGGACTACGAGCAGTACTTC

J: TRBJ2-1
D: TRBD2
V: TRBV11-2
size: NA
CDR3: CASSLGTGGLYNEQFF
DNA: TGTGCCAGCAGCTTAGGAACGGGGGGGCTCTACAATGAGCAGTTCTTC

J: TRBJ1-2
D: TRBD1
V: TRBV9
size: NA
CDR3: CASRGTGEDGYTF
DNA: TGTGCCAGCAGGGGGACAGGGGAGGATGGCTACACCTTC

J: TRBJ2-3
D: TRBD2
V: TRBV9
size: NA
CDR3: CASSVDWREGEDTQYF
DNA: TGTGCCAGCAGCGTAGACTGGCGGGAGGGCGAAGATACGCAGTATTTT

J: TRBJ1-2
D: NA
V: TRBV7-2
size: NA
CDR3: CAHGGGDVYTF
DNA: TGTGCCCACGGCGGAGGGGATGTCTACACCTTC

J: TRBJ2-7
D: TRBD2
V: TRBV6-5
size: once
CDR3: CASKGWGGIDEQYF
DNA: TGTGCCAGCAAAGGTTGGGGGGGGATCGACGAGCAGTACTTC

J: TRBJ2-7
D: NA
V: TRBV19
size: once
CDR3: CASSMTGAYEQYF
DNA: TGTGCCAGTAGTATGACAGGAGCCTACGAGCAGTACTTC

J: TRBJ1-2
D: NA
V: TRBV19
size: NA
CDR3: CASSIGVRDYTF
DNA: TGTGCCAGTAGTATAGGAGTCAGGGACTACACCTTC

J: TRBJ2-3
D: TRBD2
V: TRBV25-1
size: NA
CDR3: CASSELPALAGDTDTQYF
DNA: TGTGCCAGCAGTGAACTCCCTGCTCTAGCGGGGGACACAGATACGCAGTATTTT

J: TRBJ2-3
D: NA
V: TRBV6-1
size: once
CDR3: CASSVIRKGDTQYF
DNA: TGTGCCAGCAGTGTAATCAGAAAGGGGGATACGCAGTATTTT

J: TRBJ2-2
D: NA
V: TRBV15
size: once
CDR3: CATSRVAGLANTGELFF
DNA: TGTGCCACCAGCAGAGTTGCCGGTCTCGCGAACACCGGGGAGCTGTTTTTT

J: TRBJ2-1
D: NA
V: TRBV15
size: NA
CDR3: CATSRETAEQFF
DNA: TGTGCCACCAGCAGAGAGACAGCTGAGCAGTTCTTC